This T cell receptor beta chain was recorded in a study of OX40 agonist ivuxolimab in advanced cancers. Study background: Every patient in dose escalation had hepatocellular carcinoma, melanoma, renal cell or head and neck cancer. Prior anti-PD-1, anti-PD-L1 or anti-CTLA-4 therapy was allowed; approximately 40% had some. Study outcomes and limitations: In general, CD8+ T cells held more expanded clones than CD4+ did, on average.

Using immunoSEQ multiplex PCR, the repertoire was profiled, and TCRdb retains in-frame clones only, with some absent. The sample holds some 39,000 clones, about nine tenths seen once. Regarding this clone: Its antigen is unidentified. No conserved phenylalanine or tryptophan is present at the end of the CDR3, so a read error is the likely explanation. Because the CDR3's place on the DNA is in doubt, the DNA is left out and the CDR3 is given as listed by TCRdb.

Exclusion applied to patients with autoimmune disease history or systemic immunosuppression. Germline CDR1 and CDR2: GTSNPN and SVGIG (reference sequence). The CDR3 extends over 12 residues, inclusive of both ends. This chain uses TRBV30 with TRBJ1-2. This material consisted of CD4+ or CD8+ T cells sorted from blood, taken in a trial of the OX40 agonist ivuxolimab. The origin of this receptor is an adult with an advanced solid tumor such as melanoma, head and neck, liver or kidney cancer. CDR3 loop: CAWSRSPGALTS.